This T cell receptor (beta chain) emerged from a study of technical replicates of blood from a few donors. TCRdb's copy holds only in-frame clones and misses some; the assay was immunoSEQ multiplex PCR. Seen here are about 64,000 clones, about 86% observed once, and the top ten hold less than 6%. Sequencing was done on a sample of PBMCs. The TCR was taken from a human donor in good health. Some clones in this sample may be carry-over from other donors' samples.

CDR3 DNA sequence: TGTGCCAGCAGTGATCCCGGGGGGCCCGACCCCTACGAGCAGTACTTC. Protein: CASSDPGGPDPYEQYF. The chain employs TRBV6-1 and TRBJ2-7; tentative D call: TRBD2 (7 bases). V was trimmed by 3 bases and J by 2 bases, leaving 17 bases between them. CDR1 is MNHNS, CDR2 SASEGT, per germline. The CDR3 loop spans 16 amino acids.